The 31 T cell receptor beta chains presented below share a single source sample, sequenced in a study of blood T cell repertoires in COVID-19. Data came from immunoSEQ multiplex PCR; TCRdb stores just in-frame clones and leaves some out. This table holds a few hundred thousand clones, about nine tenths found once. The sequenced sample was PBMCs or T cells enriched from blood (not recorded which). Receptors originate from a woman in her forties or fifties who had been exposed to COVID-19.

The rearrangement joins TRBV10-3 to TRBJ2-5; TRBD1 might be the D (6 bases). This CDR3 has 13 amino acids. Trimming took off 6 bases at V and 1 base at J, with 9 bases between the two ends. The germline gives CDR1 ENHRY, CDR2 SYGVKD. The CDR3, as DNA: TGTGCCATCAGCGGGACACGCCAAGAGACCCAGTACTTC. It encodes CAISGTRQETQYF.

The V and J genes are TRBV24-1 and TRBJ2-3; TRBD2 matches at 8 bases. Germline CDR1 reads KGHDR; CDR2 reads SFDVKD. This CDR3 is built from 14 residues. J lost 5 bases, V lost 3 bases, and 3 bases had no gene match. The DNA of the CDR3 is TGTGCCACCAGTGATGGACTAGCACTAGATACGCAGTATTTT. Translation: CATSDGLALDTQYF.

The chain is built from TRBV19 and TRBJ1-1, with D tentatively TRBD1 (5 bases). CDR3 length: 14 amino acids. V was trimmed by 3 bases and J by 4 bases, leaving 12 bases between them. Germline CDR1 LNHDA, CDR2 SQIVND (reference sequence). CDR3 DNA: TGTGCCAGTAGTATTGGGCAGGGTACCACTGAAGCTTTCTTT. This encodes CASSIGQGTTEAFF.

The V call is TRBV19, the J call TRBJ2-6, with D tentatively TRBD1 (7 bases). V lost 5 bases and J 2 bases, leaving 16 bases between the germline ends. CDR3 length equals 17 residues. CDR1 and CDR2 from the germline V gene are LNHDA and SQIVND (reference sequence). The CDR3 coding sequence is TGTGCCAGTAGTGGGGGCACAGGGGAGGCTGGGGCCAACGTCCTGACTTTC. It specifies CASSGGTGEAGANVLTF. The full variable domain, with the rest looked up from reference TRBV19 and TRBJ2-6, is DGGITQSPKYLFRKEGQNVTLSCEQNLNHDAMYWYRQDPGQGLRLIYYSQIVNDFQKGDIAEGYSVSREKKESFPLTVTSAQKNPTAFYLCASSGGTGEAGANVLTFGAGSRLTVL.

This chain links TRBV4-1 with TRBJ1-4, with TRBD1 matching over 12 bases. CDR3 length equals 15 residues. CDR1 and CDR2 (germline): MGHRA, YSYEKL. J gave up 8 bases and V 7 bases, and 8 bases lay outside the gene matches. DNA of the CDR3: TGCGCCAGCACGAGGGGACAGGGGGCGCGAGAAAAACTGTTTTTT. As protein: CASTRGQGAREKLFF.

V usage is TRBV7-2 and J usage is TRBJ1-1; TRBD1 is a possible D gene (5 bases). Germline V lookup: CDR1 SGHTA, CDR2 FQGNSA. Trimming removed 2 bases at V and 1 base at J, with 8 bases between. The CDR3 contains 14 residues. The CDR3 loop is CASSLTQGNTEAFF. CDR3 coding DNA: TGTGCCAGCAGCTTAACTCAGGGGAACACTGAAGCTTTCTTT.

This clone has only one observation. The CDR3 region is CASRRQEISGANVLTF. In nucleotides, the CDR3 is TGCGCCAGCAGACGACAGGAGATATCTGGGGCCAACGTCCTGACTTTC. The rearrangement links TRBV5-1 to TRBJ2-6; a weak D match, TRBD1 (6 bases). Trimming stripped 5 bases from V and 1 base from J, with 13 bases between. The germline gives CDR1 SGHRS, CDR2 YFSETQ. This CDR3 comprises 16 residues.

The genes are TRBV5-1 and TRBJ2-5; no clear D gene. Germline lookup yields CDR1 SGHRS and CDR2 YFSETQ. This CDR3 has 13 residues. V lost 4 bases and J 2 bases, leaving 9 bases between the germline ends. The CDR3 region is CASSGWLQETQYF. The CDR3 region has the DNA TGCGCCAGCAGCGGCTGGTTACAAGAGACCCAGTACTTC.

The chain is built from TRBV5-1 and TRBJ2-1; 10 bases align to TRBD1. The CDR3 spans 15 residues. Per germline, CDR1 SGHRS and CDR2 YFSETQ. V dropped 5 bases and J dropped 6; count of bases not matched to a gene: 8. CDR3 nucleotide sequence: TGCGCCAGCAGAGTAGCGGGACAGGGGACCAATGAGCAGTTCTTC. Translation gives CASRVAGQGTNEQFF.

The CDR3 DNA sequence: TGTGCCAGTAGTATAGTACCCGAGCCGTTAGAGCCCCAGCATTTT. Amino acids: CASSIVPEPLEPQHF. The V and J genes are TRBV19 and TRBJ1-5; no firm D call. The CDR3 is 15 residues long. V dropped 1 base and J dropped 8 bases, with 15 bases sitting between them. CDR1 LNHDA and CDR2 SQIVND come from the germline V gene (reference sequence). The full variable domain, in which reference TRBV19 and TRBJ1-5 provide the parts outside the CDR3, is DGGITQSPKYLFRKEGQNVTLSCEQNLNHDAMYWYRQDPGQGLRLIYYSQIVNDFQKGDIAEGYSVSREKKESFPLTVTSAQKNPTAFYLCASSIVPEPLEPQHFGDGTRLSIL.

The chain is built from TRBV18 and TRBJ2-1, with D unresolved. CDR3 length: 15 residues. Germline V gene lookup returns CDR1 KGHSH and CDR2 LQKENI. V lost 3 bases and J lost 5, with 14 bases in between. The CDR3 spells CASSPFPSLDNEQFF. In nucleotides, the CDR3 is TGTGCCAGCTCACCTTTTCCATCTCTAGACAATGAGCAGTTCTTC.

V is TRBV7-8 and J is TRBJ1-4; D uncertain. CDR1 is SGHVS and CDR2 is FQNEAQ in the germline V gene. Deletions cut 4 bases from V and 0 bases from J, with 12 bases between. This CDR3 is built from 16 residues. For the CDR3, the DNA is TGTGCCAGCAGCTCCGAAGGTAGCGCAACTAATGAAAAACTGTTTTTT. It encodes CASSSEGSATNEKLFF.

This clone has a handful of counts. The chain links TRBV15 to TRBJ1-6, with TRBD1 as a possible D gene (5 bases). There are 14 residues in the CDR3. Germline values: CDR1 LNHNV, CDR2 YYDKDF (reference sequence). The V end lost 5 bases, the J end lost 10 bases, and 15 bases lay between the germline ends. CDR3: CATSPLQGSSPLHF. CDR3 DNA sequence: TGTGCCACCAGCCCTCTTCAGGGCTCCTCACCCCTCCACTTT.

For this clone: The sample has other DNA sequences that encode this CDR3 too. The V and J genes are TRBV11-2 and TRBJ2-5; D perhaps matches TRBD1 (6 bases). The CDR3 extends over 14 amino acids. V shed 5 bases and J shed 2 bases, with 12 bases lying between them. Per germline, CDR1 SGHAT and CDR2 FQNNGV. In nucleotides, the CDR3 is TGTGCCAGCAGCAGGCCAGGGGTACAAGAGACCCAGTACTTC. Its translation is CASSRPGVQETQYF.

The V gene is TRBV19, the J gene TRBJ2-4; tentative D call: TRBD1 (6 bases). The CDR3 length is 13 residues. Trimming removed 7 bases from V and 0 bases from J, with 7 bases in between. Germline V gives CDR1 LNHDA, CDR2 SQIVND (reference sequence). CDR3 coding DNA: TGTGCCAGTATGGACAGAGCCAAAAACATTCAGTACTTC. This sequence encodes CASMDRAKNIQYF.

The V gene is TRBV5-5, the J gene TRBJ1-2; D perhaps matches TRBD1 (5 bases). The germline V gene has CDR1 SGHKS and CDR2 YYEKEE (reference sequence). CDR3 size: 15 residues. V lost 0 bases and J 2 bases, leaving 11 bases between the germline ends. The CDR3 region is CASSLGGGSNYGYTF. The CDR3 DNA is TGTGCCAGCAGCTTGGGCGGGGGATCCAACTATGGCTACACCTTC. Together with reference TRBV5-5 and TRBJ1-2, the CDR3 gives the full variable domain: DAGVTQSPTHLIKTRGQQVTLRCSPISGHKSVSWYQQVLGQGPQFIFQYYEKEERGRGNFPDRFSARQFPNYSSELNVNALLLGDSALYLCASSLGGGSNYGYTFGSGTRLTVV.

The chain joins TRBV28 to TRBJ2-7; no clear D. This CDR3 has 15 amino acids. CDR1 is MDHEN and CDR2 is SYDVKM in the germline V gene. With 0 bases removed from V and 3 bases from J, the gap between germline ends came to 12 bases. CDR3 in amino acids: CASSLWRQLLYEQYF. DNA for the CDR3: TGTGCCAGCAGTTTATGGCGGCAACTCCTCTACGAGCAGTACTTC.

This chain uses TRBV9 with TRBJ2-1; 10 positions match TRBD2. Germline loops: CDR1 SGDLS, CDR2 YYNGEE. This CDR3 is built from 16 residues. J gave up 9 bases and V 0 bases, and 9 bases lay outside the gene matches. The CDR3 sequence is CASSVGQAGGYTEQFF. In DNA, the CDR3 is TGTGCCAGCAGCGTAGGACAAGCGGGGGGGTATACTGAGCAGTTCTTC. Variable domain in full (rest from reference TRBV9 and TRBJ2-1): DSGVTQTPKHLITATGQRVTLRCSPRSGDLSVYWYQQSLDQGLQFLIQYYNGEERAKGNILERFSAQQFPDLHSELNLSSLELGDSALYFCASSVGQAGGYTEQFFGPGTRLTVL.

V gene TRBV29-1 combines with J gene TRBJ2-3; 8 bases agree with TRBD1. The CDR3 has 14 amino acids. V gave up 7 bases and J gave up 2 bases; unmatched junction bases: 8. Germline V gene lookup returns CDR1 SQVTM and CDR2 ANQGSEA. The CDR3 coding sequence is TGCAGCGCCCCCCGACAGGGGTCCACAGATACGCAGTATTTT. Translating gives CSAPRQGSTDTQYF.

The chain joins TRBV5-1 to TRBJ1-1; TRBD1 agrees at 9 bases. This CDR3 is built from 15 residues. In germline, CDR1 is SGHRS, CDR2 YFSETQ. After removal of 4 bases from V and 4 bases from J, the junction contained 8 bases not matched to a gene. CDR3 nucleotides: TGCGCCAGCAGCGGAGGAAGACAGGGGGGCACTGAAGCTTTCTTT. It yields the protein CASSGGRQGGTEAFF.

A single count supports this clone. The chain couples TRBV14 to TRBJ2-7; TRBD1 aligns across 11 bases. With V trimmed by 5 bases and J by 4 bases, 10 bases remained unmatched. Germline CDR1 and CDR2: SGHDN and FVKESK. The CDR3 sequence is 16 residues long. The CDR3 region is CASSKKPGQGGYEQYF. The DNA of the CDR3 is TGTGCCAGCAGCAAAAAACCGGGACAGGGGGGTTACGAGCAGTACTTC. The complete variable domain, with remaining parts taken from reference TRBV14 and TRBJ2-7, reads EAGVTQFPSHSVIEKGQTVTLRCDPISGHDNLYWYRRVMGKEIKFLLHFVKESKQDESGMPNNRFLAERTGGTYSTLKVQPAELEDSGVYFCASSKKPGQGGYEQYFGPGTRLTVT.

The gene calls are TRBV5-1 and TRBJ2-7, with a possible D match to TRBD1 (5 bases). V was clipped by 1 base and J by 3 bases, with 11 bases between them. Germline assignment: CDR1 SGHRS and CDR2 YFSETQ. The CDR3 is 14 residues long. In nucleotides, the CDR3 is TGCGCCAGCAGCTTGTCGGCCGGACACTACGAGCAGTACTTC. Its translation is CASSLSAGHYEQYF.

This clone was seen just once. The rearrangement links TRBV5-6 to TRBJ1-1, with a weak D call TRBD1 (5 bases). CDR1 and CDR2 from the germline V gene are SGHDT and YYEEEE. CDR3 size: 14 residues. V dropped 0 bases and J dropped 1 base, with 7 bases sitting between them. CDR3 DNA sequence: TGTGCCAGCAGCTTGGTCAGGGCGAACACTGAAGCTTTCTTT. Translating it yields CASSLVRANTEAFF.

V and J are TRBV19 and TRBJ1-5; D might be TRBD1 (5 bases). CDR1 and CDR2 from the germline V gene are LNHDA and SQIVND (reference sequence). Trimming pared 7 bases from V and 0 bases from J, leaving 13 bases between. The length of the CDR3 is 15 residues. CDR3 sequence reads: CASNPRQNSNQPQHF. DNA of the CDR3: TGTGCCAGTAATCCCCGACAGAATAGCAATCAGCCCCAGCATTTT.

The J gene is TRBJ2-3, the V gene TRBV2; D remains unclear. Germline V CDR1 and CDR2: SNHLY, FYNNEI. V gave up 2 bases and J gave up 4 bases, with 19 bases separating them. The CDR3 sequence is 17 residues long. This chain's CDR3 is CASSELVSVKNPDTQYF. In nucleotides, the CDR3 is TGTGCCAGCAGTGAACTAGTATCAGTCAAAAATCCAGATACGCAGTATTTT.

The chain recombines TRBV5-1 with TRBJ1-2, with a tentative D call TRBD1 (5 bases). CDR3 length: 14 amino acids. With 4 bases removed from V and 2 bases from J, the gap between germline ends came to 12 bases. Germline CDR1 and CDR2: SGHRS and YFSETQ. The CDR3 loop reads CASSGGRDNYGYTF. The CDR3 coding sequence is TGCGCCAGCAGCGGGGGGAGGGACAACTATGGCTACACCTTC.

V is TRBV28 and J is TRBJ1-4, with 7 bases identical to TRBD1. Germline values: CDR1 MDHEN, CDR2 SYDVKM. V was clipped by 6 bases and J by 1 base; unmatched bases: 8. CDR3 length equals 16 residues. The DNA of the CDR3 is TGTGCCAGCAGGTACGGACAGGATAAAACTAATGAAAAACTGTTTTTT. This sequence encodes CASRYGQDKTNEKLFF.

The V gene is TRBV4-1, the J gene TRBJ2-5, with TRBD1 identical over 10 bases. Germline V CDR1 and CDR2: MGHRA, YSYEKL. The trim removed 0 bases at V and 0 bases at J, leaving 4 bases unmatched. The CDR3 extends over 17 amino acids. The CDR3: CASSQDPGQGYQETQYF. CDR3 nucleotide sequence: TGCGCCAGCAGCCAAGATCCGGGACAGGGGTACCAAGAGACCCAGTACTTC.

This sequence joins TRBV6-6 and TRBJ2-3, with D possibly matching TRBD2 (7 bases). The V gene lost 7 bases and the J gene lost 7 bases, with 18 bases spanning the gap. The CDR3 covers 14 residues. Germline lookup yields CDR1 MNHNY and CDR2 SVGAGI (reference sequence). The CDR3 DNA follows: TGTGCCAGCACCCTAGGGGGGGGATTAAATACGCAGTATTTT. Its protein product is CASTLGGGLNTQYF.

The chain uses TRBV19 and TRBJ1-5; TRBD1 aligns across 9 bases. V shed 6 bases and J 7 bases; nucleotides not matched to a gene: 13. CDR1 and CDR2 (germline): LNHDA, SQIVND (reference sequence). This CDR3 is 16 amino acids long. CDR3 residues: CASRRGSGTGRQPQHF. The CDR3 coding sequence is TGTGCCAGTAGGCGAGGGTCGGGGACAGGGAGACAGCCCCAGCATTTT.

This sequence joins TRBV5-1 and TRBJ1-5, with D perhaps TRBD1 (6 bases). There are 15 residues in the CDR3. Germline assignment: CDR1 SGHRS and CDR2 YFSETQ. Trimming cost V 4 bases and J 7 bases, with 18 bases left between them. The CDR3 nucleotides are TGCGCCAGCAGCGAGGTCGGGGGGGCCGGGCAGCCCCAGCATTTT. Its protein is CASSEVGGAGQPQHF.